The clone carrying this TCR beta chain was detected ten times or more. Its matching antigen is unknown. Germline lookup yields CDR1 MNHEY and CDR2 SMNVEV (reference sequence). This CDR3 contains 15 residues. Trimming pared 8 bases from V and 4 bases from J, leaving 17 bases between. The sample originates from a study of glioma-infiltrating T cells. Study findings and constraints: Very few CDR3 sequences were shared between tissue and blood. Tissue-blood divergence was below expectation in non-neoplastic patients, above in gliomas.

TCR alpha and beta CDR3 regions were amplified from RNA using iRepertoire nested multiplex PCR. One-step reverse transcription and amplification started from roughly 100-400 ng of tissue mRNA or PBMC total RNA. Each CDR3 protein is one row after TCRdb ran MiXCR on the multiplex PCR reads. The data hold approximately 90,000 distinct CDR3 sequences, with about a quarter observed a single time. The sequence was obtained from a human donor with low-grade glioma or glioblastoma, undergoing nonglioma brain surgery, or in good health (not recorded which). The sample was glioma tissue, nonneoplastic brain tissue, or PBMCs (not recorded which). The chain uses TRBV27 and TRBJ2-2; D remains ambiguous. CDR3 protein: CASRKTRRRTGELFF. The CDR3 nucleotides read TGTGCCAGCCGCAAAACCCGCCGTCGCACCGGGGAGCTGTTTTTT.